Listed here is a single T cell receptor beta chain. This clonotype was counted a few times. Its antigen remains undetermined. No base-level quality is on record; no much larger clone is a single base apart. Library construction relied on PCR. Sequencing relied on an Illumina HiSeq 4000. Bulk TCR libraries were prepared as previously described, using TCR primers listed in Table S5. The Qiagen AllPrep DNA/RNA kit was used to purify total RNA. Reads from multiple sequencing runs of the same library were pooled before analysis. For the original study's pipeline: Reads were retained only if the reads had an exact TCR constant sequence, and the retained reads were trimmed to 150 nt and grouped according to their 12-nt molecular barcodes. Reads within each barcode group were sub-clustered using a 15% Levenshtein threshold, and quality-weighted consensus sequences were constructed for each RNA molecule. Non-functional sequences were excluded, and lower-count sequences lying one edit away from another sequence were also excluded. Based on a fit of two negative binomial distributions, barcode sub-clusters having less than 20% of the maximum read count were discarded. The raw public reads went through TCRdb reprocessing: fastp at Q25, MiXCR clone calling, in-frame beta chains kept. Entries that share a CDR3 protein sequence are merged under the most common genes and DNA. What appears here as the V and J calls and clone size reflects TCRdb's work, not the paper's. Counted in this sample were under 600,000 distinct CDR3 sequences; about a fifth of them appeared once. The ten top clones hold about 0.78% of the sample.

A distance of 13 bases separates the germline ends of V and J, which lose 4 bases and 4 bases respectively. The CDR3, cysteine through phenylalanine, is 14 amino acids long. CDR3 DNA is the only sequence kept; it has 42 bases, read in frame from the first base. Reading the germline V gene gives CDR1 SNHLY and CDR2 FYNNEI. Libraries of naive CD8 T cells were built from anywhere between roughly 20,000 and 1,100,000 sorted cells, with 10%, 30% or 50% of the purified RNA used. Naive CD8 T cells were FACS-sorted as CD8+CD4-CCR7+CD45RA+ on a BD FACSAria II into RLT Plus buffer. To test detection sensitivity, Jurkat RNA equal to around nine TCR copies was added to samples of about 20,000-1,000,000 naive CD8 T cells. Enrichment of CD8 T cells was performed with RosetteSep CD8+ T Cell Enrichment Cocktail and Ficoll-Paque, after which ACK red cell lysis was carried out. This entry belongs to a study of molecular identifiers for immune sequencing clone quantification (dated 2018 in TCRdb). Context from the whole study: For a replicate experiment, RNA from roughly 20,000 or 100,000 naive CD8 T cells was divided into five aliquots, and four of the five aliquots were sequenced. The study was a methods study using CD8 T cells to benchmark molecular-identifier clustering-based TCR repertoire sequencing (MIDCIRS) and TCR RNA copy counting.

Study-level results and caveats: When barcode sub-clustering was not used, chimeric consensus sequences inflated TCR diversity, with chimeras reaching as high as 47%. Spiked-in Jurkat TCR RNA equivalent to a single cell was reported to be detectable even among approximately 1 million naive CD8 T cells. Spiked-in Jurkat TCR RNA (around 9 copies' worth), which is not part of the donor repertoire, was contained in the naive libraries. In CMV-specific effector cells, clones with more than 20 RNA copies contained over 98% of molecules, whereas in naive cells such clones contained under 1% of molecules. Approximately 3.3 recovered TCR RNA copies per cell were obtained by modeling, versus approximately 9 by digital PCR, implying a capture efficiency of about 30%. Identical TCR molecules sharing a barcode could cause highly expanded clone sizes to be underestimated.

The sequencing sample was made of naive CD8+ T cells from blood, with Jurkat cell RNA spiked in. This specimen's cell subset or site label, per the study, means: FACS-sorted CD8+CD4-CCR7+CD45RA+ naive T cells. This TCR was sampled from a human donor in good health. Some libraries in this study had Jurkat cell RNA spiked in. The chain links TRBV2 with TRBJ1-1; no D gene is confidently identified. The CDR3 in this case is CASSGPDMGTEAFF. The DNA sequence is TGTGCCAGCAGTGGTCCCGATATGGGCACTGAAGCTTTCTTT.